A few counts support the clone carrying this T cell receptor (beta chain). Its antigen is unknown. Germline V lookup: CDR1 DFQATT, CDR2 SNEGSKA (reference sequence). This CDR3 has 13 residues. Unmatched junction bases numbered 4, after V lost 2 bases and J lost 4 bases. The TCR beta cDNA libraries contained unique molecular identifiers. TCRdb reprocessed the PCR reads with MiXCR, giving one entry per CDR3 protein. This table holds hundreds of thousands of distinct CDR3 sequences, more than 30% found once. This specimen belongs to a study of post-analysis software for immune sequencing data. Study-level points and caveats: The study found TRBV5-6, TRBV5-1 and TRBV20-1 among five TRBV segments more frequent in patients than controls.

The rearrangement links TRBV20-1 to TRBJ2-7; 8 bases line up with TRBD1. The sequenced material came from blood. The source is a girl aged 2-15 years with multiple sclerosis. CDR3: CSARYQGAYEQYF. CDR3 DNA sequence: TGCAGTGCTAGATATCAGGGGGCTTACGAGCAGTACTTC.